Listed below are T cell receptor beta chains from one sample, sequenced in a study of shared clonotypes between healthy human individuals. Assay used: immunoSEQ multiplex PCR; TCRdb lists only in-frame clones, some missing. The sample carries about 2.1 million clones, around 93% recorded once. The sample comprised naive CD8+ T cells from PBMCs. The receptors come from a man aged 18 to 30 in good health. Some clones in this sample may be carry-over from other donors' samples. Both conserved end residues are part of each CDR3. The D gene is left open where the match is weak. The size entry is marked missing in some rows and otherwise reads once, few, many or a size class.

>TRBV14|TRBJ2-2|-|-
CASSPPLTGELFF
TGTGCCAGCAGCCCACCTCTTACCGGGGAGCTGTTTTTT
>TRBV7-9|TRBJ2-2|-|-
CASSSPDGYTGELFF
TGTGCCAGCAGCAGCCCAGACGGCTACACCGGGGAGCTGTTTTTT
>TRBV4-1|TRBJ2-7|-|-
CASSQVGSYEQYF
TGCGCCAGCAGCCAGGTGGGCTCCTACGAGCAGTACTTC
>TRBV9|TRBJ2-3|-|-
CASGVYGGTDTQYF
TGTGCTTCGGGAGTGTATGGTGGCACAGATACGCAGTATTTT
>TRBV7-3|TRBJ2-7|-|TRBD2
CASSLGPSGTYEQYF
TGTGCCAGCAGCTTAGGGCCTAGCGGGACCTACGAGCAGTACTTC
>TRBV7-8|TRBJ2-1|-|-
CASSPRGFFMGQFF
TGTGCCAGCAGCCCAAGGGGGTTCTTCATGGGGCAGTTCTTC
>TRBV7-9|TRBJ1-2|-|TRBD1
CASSPPRDRIGYGYTF
TGTGCCAGCAGCCCACCCCGGGACAGAATCGGCTATGGCTACACCTTC
>TRBV4-2|TRBJ2-3|-|-
CASSQAQVFSTDTQYF
TGTGCCAGCAGCCAAGCCCAGGTTTTTAGCACAGATACGCAGTATTTT
>TRBV27|TRBJ1-2|-|-
CASSLISTVNYGYTF
TGTGCCAGCAGTTTAATTTCTACCGTAAACTATGGCTACACCTTC
>TRBV6-5|TRBJ2-2|-|-
CASSYSRVGTGELFF
TGTGCCAGCAGTTACAGCAGGGTAGGCACCGGGGAGCTGTTTTTT
>TRBV27|TRBJ2-1|-|-
CASSFLGHDNEQFF
TGTGCCAGCAGTTTTCTAGGGCACGACAATGAGCAGTTCTTC
>TRBV9|TRBJ2-7|-|TRBD2
CASSPRLATVDEQYF
TGTGCCAGCAGCCCCCGACTAGCGACAGTCGACGAGCAGTACTTC
>TRBV7-9|TRBJ2-1|-|TRBD1
CASSIGTGHSYNEQFF
TGTGCCAGCAGCATAGGGACAGGCCACTCCTACAATGAGCAGTTCTTC
>TRBV7-2|TRBJ2-1|once|TRBD2
CASSPGLAGDHFWNEQFF
TGTGCCAGCAGCCCGGGACTAGCGGGAGATCATTTCTGGAATGAGCAGTTCTTC
>TRBV29-1|TRBJ2-5|-|-
CSVAGQYF
TGCAGCGTTGCCGGGCAGTACTTC
>TRBV19|TRBJ1-1|-|TRBD1
CASSIGRGPVGTEAFF
TGTGCCAGTAGTATCGGCAGGGGGCCAGTCGGCACTGAAGCTTTCTTT
>TRBV11-2|TRBJ2-7|-|TRBD1
CASSGGDRAYEQYF
TGTGCCAGCAGCGGGGGGGACAGGGCTTACGAGCAGTACTTC
>TRBV19|TRBJ2-1|-|-
CASSPSGSYNEQFF
TGTGCCAGTAGTCCCAGTGGGTCCTACAATGAGCAGTTCTTC
>TRBV7-9|TRBJ2-7|-|TRBD1
CASSSGGDRGHHEQYF
TGTGCCAGCAGCAGCGGCGGGGACAGGGGGCACCACGAGCAGTACTTC
>TRBV5-1|TRBJ1-1|-|-
CASSQQGLRHMNTEAFF
TGCGCCAGCAGCCAGCAGGGCTTGAGACACATGAACACTGAAGCTTTCTTT
>TRBV27|TRBJ2-3|-|-
CASRGTDTQYF
TGTGCCAGTAGGGGCACAGATACGCAGTATTTT
>TRBV7-9|TRBJ1-5|-|TRBD1
CASQGVDSNQPQHF
TGTGCCAGTCAGGGGGTAGATAGCAATCAGCCCCAGCATTTT
>TRBV7-2|TRBJ1-1|-|-
CASSLVVRGTEAFF
TGTGCCAGCAGCTTAGTGGTCCGCGGAACTGAAGCTTTCTTT
>TRBV19|TRBJ1-5|-|TRBD1
CASSMTGLGNQPQHF
TGTGCCAGTAGTATGACAGGGTTAGGCAATCAGCCCCAGCATTTT
>TRBV4-3|TRBJ2-3|-|-
CASSQAVAREASTDTQYF
TGCGCCAGCAGCCAAGCGGTGGCTCGGGAAGCTAGCACAGATACGCAGTATTTT
>TRBV11-2|TRBJ2-7|-|TRBD2
CASSGTTYEQYF
TGTGCCAGCTCCGGGACTACCTACGAGCAGTACTTC
>TRBV4-2|TRBJ2-7|-|-
CASSPGVPYEQYF
TGTGCCAGCAGCCCAGGCGTCCCCTACGAGCAGTACTTC
>TRBV5-5|TRBJ1-1|-|-
CASSLGLNTEAFF
TGTGCCAGCAGCTTGGGGCTGAACACTGAAGCTTTCTTT
>TRBV19|TRBJ1-1|-|-
CASSMVTDHFAFF
TGTGCCAGTAGTATGGTGACAGACCATTTTGCTTTCTTT
>TRBV27|TRBJ2-1|-|-
CASSLSSLSEQFF
TGTGCCAGCAGTTTATCCTCCTTAAGTGAGCAGTTCTTC
>TRBV18|TRBJ2-2|-|TRBD1
CASSQQGFRTGELFF
TGTGCCAGCTCTCAACAGGGGTTCAGAACCGGGGAGCTGTTTTTT
>TRBV7-8|TRBJ1-2|-|TRBD1
CASSPSPGTGTYGYTF
TGTGCCAGCAGCCCCAGTCCCGGGACAGGAACCTATGGCTACACCTTC